Presented here are 16 T cell receptor beta chains from one specimen sequenced in a study of cytomegalovirus exposure and HLA in healthy donors. The PCR used 60 Vbeta and 13 Jbeta primers. The protocol was immunoSEQ multiplex PCR, while the TCRdb copy is restricted to in-frame clones and leaves out a portion. The sample records approximately 130,000 clones, approximately 85% being singletons. Material for sequencing was PBMCs. The receptors shown here come from a woman in her 30s in good health and CMV-seropositive.

The chain joins TRBV5-4 to TRBJ2-7, with TRBD2 as a possible D gene (5 bases). CDR1 SGHNT and CDR2 YYREEE come from the germline V gene (reference sequence). This CDR3 is 14 amino acids long. The V and J ends lost 2 bases and 5 bases respectively, with 14 bases between them. CDR3 region: CASSFPLASNEQYF. CDR3 in DNA: TGTGCCAGCAGCTTCCCCCTAGCATCTAACGAGCAGTACTTC.

V usage is TRBV11-1 and J usage is TRBJ1-1; 7 bases map to TRBD1. The CDR3 runs 15 residues. The ends lost 3 bases at V and 1 base at J; junction bases unmatched: 5. Germline CDR1 SGHAT, CDR2 FQDESV (reference sequence). CDR3 nucleotide sequence: TGTGCCAGCAGCTTCCGGACAGGCGCGAACACTGAAGCTTTCTTT. Translated: CASSFRTGANTEAFF.

V and J are TRBV5-4 and TRBJ1-2; D might be TRBD1 (5 bases). The V gene's germline CDR1 is SGHNT and CDR2 YYREEE (reference sequence). Trimming removed 2 bases at V and 8 bases at J, with 13 bases between. The CDR3 sequence is 13 residues long. Here the CDR3 DNA reads TGTGCCAGCAGCTTAGACGACAGCCTGGGCTACACCTTC. It specifies CASSLDDSLGYTF.

The V and J genes are TRBV5-5 and TRBJ1-4; 11 nucleotides line up with TRBD1. Germline V CDR1 and CDR2: SGHKS, YYEKEE (reference sequence). J lost 5 bases, V lost 1 base, and 1 base had no gene match. The CDR3 is made up of 15 amino acids. The CDR3 bases are TGTGCCAGCAGCTTGTGGACAGGGGGCAATGAAAAACTGTTTTTT. This codes for CASSLWTGGNEKLFF.

This chain joins TRBV19 and TRBJ1-4; 7 bases agree with TRBD1. This CDR3 region has 15 residues. V lost 5 bases to trimming and J lost 8 bases; unmatched junction nucleotides: 11. Per the germline V gene, CDR1 is LNHDA and CDR2 is SQIVND (reference sequence). Here the CDR3 DNA reads TGTGCCAGTAGTCTGACAGGGAAAATGGGCGAAAAACTGTTTTTT. Amino acids: CASSLTGKMGEKLFF.

The chain uses TRBV19 and TRBJ1-2; 10 bases line up with TRBD1. The germline V gene encodes CDR1 LNHDA and CDR2 SQIVND (reference sequence). CDR3 length equals 16 residues. J gave up 2 bases and V 7 bases, and 10 bases lay outside the gene matches. DNA of the CDR3: TGTGCCAGTACCGGGCTGGTGGGACAGGGGAACTATGGCTACACCTTC. It translates to CASTGLVGQGNYGYTF.

On this clone itself: Other DNA sequences of this sample code for an identical CDR3. The chain employs TRBV5-1 and TRBJ2-5; tentative D call: TRBD2 (6 bases). V lost 1 base, J lost 5 bases, and 12 bases lay in between. Germline V gene sequence: CDR1 SGHRS, CDR2 YFSETQ. The CDR3 runs 14 residues. CDR3 loop: CASSLSGGGETQYF. CDR3 nucleotides: TGCGCCAGCAGCTTGTCCGGGGGTGGGGAGACCCAGTACTTC.

The chain links TRBV9 to TRBJ2-1, with TRBD2 identical over 7 bases. Trimming at V came to 3 bases and at J to 7 bases, leaving 19 bases not matched to a gene. The CDR3 runs 18 residues. Germline V lookup: CDR1 SGDLS, CDR2 YYNGEE. CDR3 nucleotide sequence: TGTGCCAGCAGCGCTACCCTCCGGTTTCTGCGGGAGAGAAATGAGCAGTTCTTC. Encoded protein: CASSATLRFLRERNEQFF.

A note on this clone: The identical CDR3 is also encoded by other nucleotide sequences in the sample. As DNA, the CDR3 is TGTGCCAGCAGCCTTCTAGCAGGGGGACAAGAGACCCAGTACTTC. It is translated as CASSLLAGGQETQYF. The chain joins TRBV5-6 to TRBJ2-5, with 7 positions matching TRBD1. Germline V gene sequence: CDR1 SGHDT, CDR2 YYEEEE. This CDR3 region has 15 residues. The junction had 8 bases not matched to a gene; V was cut back by 4 bases and J by 2 bases.

The chain couples TRBV9 to TRBJ1-5; unclear D gene. Trimming pared 0 bases from V and 4 bases from J, leaving 8 bases between. CDR1 and CDR2 (germline): SGDLS, YYNGEE. The CDR3 length is 14 residues. The CDR3, as DNA: TGTGCCAGCAGCGTAGAGCCTCAAAATCAGCCCCAGCATTTT. The encoded protein is CASSVEPQNQPQHF. The variable domain in full, completed from reference TRBV9 and TRBJ1-5, reads DSGVTQTPKHLITATGQRVTLRCSPRSGDLSVYWYQQSLDQGLQFLIQYYNGEERAKGNILERFSAQQFPDLHSELNLSSLELGDSALYFCASSVEPQNQPQHFGDGTRLSIL.

This chain joins TRBV5-1 and TRBJ2-7, with D possibly TRBD2 on 6 matching bases. The CDR3 sequence is 13 residues long. Germline lookup yields CDR1 SGHRS and CDR2 YFSETQ. Trimming cost V 3 bases and J 2 bases, with 9 bases left between them. The CDR3 region has the DNA TGCGCCAGCAGCTCTGGAGGGACCTACGAGCAGTACTTC. Translation gives CASSSGGTYEQYF.

This clone has just a few counts. This chain links TRBV5-8 with TRBJ2-7; the D gene is possibly TRBD2 (5 bases). CDR1 is SGHTS and CDR2 is YDEGEE in the germline V gene. Trimming took off 4 bases at V and 2 bases at J, with 13 bases between the two ends. This CDR3 comprises 14 residues. The CDR3 sequence is CASSTSEGTYEQYF. The CDR3 DNA follows: TGTGCCAGCAGCACTTCCGAGGGCACCTACGAGCAGTACTTC.

The gene calls are TRBV7-9 and TRBJ2-4; TRBD1 aligns across 8 bases. Germline values: CDR1 SEHNR, CDR2 FQNEAQ (reference sequence). This CDR3 is 14 amino acids long. V gave up 6 bases and J gave up 8 bases; unmatched junction bases: 9. CDR3 region: CASRLGQARDIQYF. The CDR3 nucleotides are TGTGCCAGCAGGTTGGGACAGGCGAGGGACATTCAGTACTTC.

The chain couples TRBV18 to TRBJ1-6; 10 bases are a match to TRBD1. The CDR3 totals 15 residues. CDR1 KGHSH and CDR2 LQKENI come from the germline V gene. The V and J ends lost 4 bases and 4 bases, in that order; junction bases with no gene match: 1. The CDR3 sequence: CASSRDRGYNSPLHF. The CDR3 nucleotides are TGTGCCAGCTCACGGGACAGGGGTTATAATTCACCCCTCCACTTT.

The chain joins TRBV18 to TRBJ1-2; 8 bases map to TRBD1. Germline assignment: CDR1 KGHSH and CDR2 LQKENI. The J segment lost 7 bases and the V segment lost 3 bases, leaving 4 bases of the junction unmatched. This CDR3 comprises 13 residues. The CDR3 nucleotides are TGTGCCAGCTCACCCCAGGGGGCCACTGGCTACACCTTC. Residues: CASSPQGATGYTF.

Only a few counts were recorded for this clone. The CDR3 DNA is TGTGCCAGCAGGCTCTCCGGGTCGGACTATGGCTACACCTTC. This encodes CASRLSGSDYGYTF. The chain is built from TRBV6-5 and TRBJ1-2; D remains unclear. This CDR3 spans 14 amino acids. Germline CDR1 and CDR2: MNHEY and SVGAGI. V was pared by 6 bases and J by 3 bases, with 14 bases between.